This TCR beta chain came from a study of blood T cell repertoires in COVID-19. The table came from immunoSEQ multiplex PCR; TCRdb's copy has only in-frame clones and leaves some out. The sample has roughly 49,000 clones, 84% seen once; the top ten hold 1.5% to 2%. CDR1 GTSNPN and CDR2 SVGIG come from the germline V gene (reference sequence). Trimming left V 1 base short and J 5 bases short, with 12 bases between. The CDR3 has 14 residues. The receptor's source is a middle-aged man with acute or convalescent COVID-19. The rearrangement joins TRBV30 to TRBJ2-1; a weak D match, TRBD2 (5 bases). The sequencing input was peripheral blood. The CDR3 here is CAWSGESGNNEQFF. CDR3 DNA sequence: TGTGCCTGGAGTGGGGAGTCGGGGAACAATGAGCAGTTCTTC.